This T cell receptor beta chain was recorded in a study of low-dose radiotherapy and immunotherapy resistance in tumors. Study-level information: A total of 6.5 Gy was given to Cohort 1 as 0.5 Gy per fraction every 2 weeks. The study gave Cohort 2 1 Gy per fraction every two weeks, totaling 13 Gy over 26 weeks. Intravenous cyclophosphamide 200 mg/m2 was given every two weeks, one day before radiation and immunotherapy.

The time point: after trial treatment. Treatment described: LDRT plus nivolumab, ipilimumab, low-dose cyclophosphamide and aspirin (RACIN trial). TRAV- and TRBV-specific primers were used for first-strand cDNA, which covered alpha and beta chains. TCRs were amplified for around 21 PCR cycles with a constant-region primer and V-primer adapter. Researchers amplified the isolated mRNA using in vitro transcription. MiXCR, run by TCRdb on the reads, gives a single entry per CDR3 protein. The sample includes 39,000 or so distinct CDR3 sequences, roughly 20% of them seen just once. This CDR3 spans 16 amino acids. J lost 1 base, V lost 7 bases, and 8 bases had no gene match. Germline V gene sequence: CDR1 SNHLY, CDR2 FYNNEI.

The sequencing here drew on PBMCs, taken after low-dose radiotherapy plus immunotherapy. J is TRBJ2-2 and V is TRBV2, with TRBD1 identical over 8 bases. The clonotype originates from a female donor with ovarian cancer. In DNA, the CDR3 is TGTGCCAGCATCAGTCCCGGGACAGGGAACACCGGGGAGCTGTTTTTT. As protein: CASISPGTGNTGELFF.